This T cell receptor beta chain originates from a study of blood T cell repertoires in COVID-19. Overall study: Acute and convalescent COVID-19 specimens originated in the United States, Italy and Spain. In each case, the material was cDNA or gDNA derived from T cells, B-cell-depleted T cells, or PBMCs.

Germline V CDR1 and CDR2: DFQATT, SNEGSKA (reference sequence). This CDR3 is 14 amino acids long. The junction had 6 bases not matched to a gene; V was cut back by 3 bases and J by 3 bases. In the authors' methods: Estimated nucleated cell counts came from reference gene primer amplification. TCRdb keeps only in-frame clones here, not all; method: immunoSEQ multiplex PCR. The V and J calls and clone size are taken from that table; D and trimming were inferred from the DNA. The sample yields some 140,000 clones, about four fifths seen once. In its sample, this clone was seen a few times. This clonotype was obtained from a man in his 60s with acute or convalescent COVID-19. Sequenced input: peripheral blood. V and J are TRBV20-1 and TRBJ1-2, with 8 bases lining up with TRBD1. CDR3: CSASRQGSYYGYTF. The CDR3 bases are TGCAGTGCTAGTAGACAGGGGAGTTACTATGGCTACACCTTC.